This T cell receptor (beta chain) was profiled in a study of blood T cell repertoires in COVID-19. The overall study: Donors in the United States, Italy and Spain gave samples during acute or convalescent COVID-19. The cDNA or gDNA used as material had been derived from T cells, B-cell-depleted T cells, or PBMCs.

Generated by immunoSEQ multiplex PCR, the TCRdb table keeps only in-frame clones and is missing some. In the table there are approximately 190,000 clones, over 75% of which are singletons. The CDR3 contains 16 residues. Per germline, CDR1 KGHSH and CDR2 LQKENI. The ends were cut back, 2 bases at V and 14 bases at J, with 22 bases in the middle. This clone was seen more than once but under ten times. The specimen was peripheral blood. The rearrangement links TRBV18 to TRBJ1-6, with D tentatively TRBD1 (5 bases). The sequence was obtained from a man older than 75 with acute or convalescent COVID-19. The CDR3 here is CASSPSLARAASALHF. The CDR3, as DNA: TGTGCCAGCTCACCAAGTTTGGCCAGGGCTGCTTCGGCCCTCCACTTT.